This T cell receptor beta chain was observed in a study of OX40 agonist ivuxolimab in advanced cancers. Study results and limitations: The mean number of expanded clones was higher in CD8+ T cells than in CD4+.

The cohort excluded patients with autoimmune disease history or systemic immunosuppression. The protocol was immunoSEQ multiplex PCR, while the TCRdb copy is restricted to in-frame clones and leaves out a portion. The sample yields nearly 90,000 clones, 80% to 90% seen once. Per germline, CDR1 SSHAT and CDR2 FNYEAQ (reference sequence). The CDR3 is made up of 13 amino acids. A note on this clone: Antigen specificity is unknown. An end of the junction differs from the germline gene, which may be a read error.

This sequence was found in an adult with an advanced solid tumor such as melanoma, head and neck, liver or kidney cancer. The specimen was CD4+ or CD8+ T cells sorted from blood, collected in a trial of the OX40 agonist ivuxolimab. This chain joins TRBV7-7 and TRBJ2-7; possible D gene TRBD1, 6 bases. The CDR3 protein is CASSPIQGYEQYF. The CDR3 DNA reads TGTGCTAGCAGCCCTATACAGGGCTACGAGCAGTACTTC. The full variable domain, completed using reference TRBV7-7 and TRBJ2-7, is GAGVSQSPRYKVTKRGQDVTLRCDPISSHATLYWYQQALGQGPEFLTYFNYEAQPDKSGLPSDRFSAERPEGSISTLTIQRTEQRDSAMYRCASSPIQGYEQYFGPGTRLTVT.